The 6 T cell receptor beta chains below all came from one sample that was sequenced in a study of blood T cells in healthy people across ages. It was with a sample-barcoded 5' primer and a J-beta primer mix that a second PCR of roughly 7 to 12 cycles was run. TCRdb recomputed calls from the 5' RACE reads with MiXCR, one row per CDR3 protein. The sample yields roughly 790,000 distinct CDR3 sequences, roughly 44% seen once. The source material was blood. The receptors originated from a woman aged 55-75 years in good health.

This clonotype was counted only a few times. The rearrangement links TRBV28 to TRBJ2-5, with TRBD2 identical over 12 bases. Germline V gene data show CDR1 as MDHEN and CDR2 as SYDVKM. This CDR3 contains 15 residues. Trimming removed 6 bases from V and 5 bases from J; junction bases left unmatched: 7. For the CDR3, the DNA is TGTGCCAGCAGGTGGACTAGCGGGAAGGGGGAGACCCAGTACTTC. Its protein product is CASRWTSGKGETQYF. Complete variable domain (other parts from reference TRBV28 and TRBJ2-5): DVKVTQSSRYLVKRTGEKVFLECVQDMDHENMFWYRQDPGLGLRLIYFSYDVKMKEKGDIPEGYSVSREKKERFSLILESASTNQTSMYLCASRWTSGKGETQYFGPGTRLLVL.

This chain uses TRBV9 with TRBJ2-5; 7 bases agree with TRBD2. This CDR3 is 14 amino acids long. V dropped 3 bases and J dropped 5; count of bases not matched to a gene: 7. From germline, CDR1 is SGDLS and CDR2 YYNGEE. The CDR3 DNA reads TGTGCCAGCAGCGCACGGGGGGACGGGGAGACCCAGTACTTC. Translating gives CASSARGDGETQYF.

V usage is TRBV20-1 and J usage is TRBJ2-1, with D perhaps matching TRBD2 (6 bases). The germline V gene encodes CDR1 DFQATT and CDR2 SNEGSKA (reference sequence). This CDR3 spans 15 amino acids. V was shortened by 3 bases and J by 4 bases, with 16 bases between the two germline ends. The CDR3 DNA reads as TGCAGTGCTAGTCGCGGGGTAGATGCTTACAATGAGCAGTTCTTC. Protein sequence: CSASRGVDAYNEQFF.

A note on this clonotype: An end of the junction does not agree with germline; a read error may underlie this. V is TRBV7-2 and J is TRBJ2-7; D is perhaps TRBD1 (6 bases). Germline CDR1 SGHTA, CDR2 FQGNSA. CDR3 length equals 15 residues. CDR3 sequence (DNA): TGTGCCGGCAGACCAGGGGCGGAGCCCTTTGGGGAGCAGTACTTC. Translated: CAGRPGAEPFGEQYF.

The chain joins TRBV6-5 to TRBJ2-7, with TRBD1 matching 7 bases. Per the germline V gene, CDR1 is MNHEY and CDR2 is SVGAGI. The CDR3 is 19 residues long. V dropped 0 bases and J dropped 0; count of bases not matched to a gene: 14. In nucleotides, the CDR3 is TGTGCCAGCAGTTACTCGGGGGACAGTGCATCCGGCGGCTCCTACGAGCAGTACTTC. It translates to CASSYSGDSASGGSYEQYF.

V usage is TRBV20-1 and J usage is TRBJ2-5; D is uncertain. CDR1 DFQATT and CDR2 SNEGSKA come from the germline V gene (reference sequence). The CDR3 length is 12 residues. V was cut by 1 base and J by 4 bases, with 7 bases left in between. The CDR3 sequence: CSARVAGETQYF. DNA of the CDR3: TGCAGTGCTAGAGTTGCAGGAGAGACCCAGTACTTC.